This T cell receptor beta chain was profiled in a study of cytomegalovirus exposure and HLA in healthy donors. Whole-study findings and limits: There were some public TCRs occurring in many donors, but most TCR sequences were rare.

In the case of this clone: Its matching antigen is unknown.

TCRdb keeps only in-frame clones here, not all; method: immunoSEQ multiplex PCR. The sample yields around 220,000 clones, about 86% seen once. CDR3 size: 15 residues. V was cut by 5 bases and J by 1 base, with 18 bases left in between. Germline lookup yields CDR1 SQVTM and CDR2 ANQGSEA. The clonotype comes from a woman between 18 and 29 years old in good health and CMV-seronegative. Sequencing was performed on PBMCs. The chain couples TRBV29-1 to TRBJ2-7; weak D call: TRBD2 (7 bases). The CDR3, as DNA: TGCAGCGTTAGGGGGGGGGACGGACTATCCTACGAGCAGTACTTC. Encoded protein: CSVRGGDGLSYEQYF.